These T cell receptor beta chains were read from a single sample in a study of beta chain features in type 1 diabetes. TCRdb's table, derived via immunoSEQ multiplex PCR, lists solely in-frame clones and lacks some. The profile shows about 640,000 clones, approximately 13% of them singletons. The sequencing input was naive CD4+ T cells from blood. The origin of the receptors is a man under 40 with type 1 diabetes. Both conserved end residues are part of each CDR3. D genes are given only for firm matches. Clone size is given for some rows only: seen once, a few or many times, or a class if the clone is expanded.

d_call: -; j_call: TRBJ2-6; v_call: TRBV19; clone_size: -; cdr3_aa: CASTNSAPNVLTF; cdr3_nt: TGTGCCAGTACCAATTCGGCTCCCAACGTCCTGACTTTC
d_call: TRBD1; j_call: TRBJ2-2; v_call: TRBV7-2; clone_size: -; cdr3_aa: CASSQGTGLIGELFF; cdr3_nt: TGTGCCAGCAGTCAGGGGACAGGGTTGATCGGGGAGCTGTTTTTT
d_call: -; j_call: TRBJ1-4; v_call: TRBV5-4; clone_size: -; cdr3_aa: CASSLDNEKLFF; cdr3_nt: TGTGCCAGCAGCTTGGATAATGAAAAACTGTTTTTT
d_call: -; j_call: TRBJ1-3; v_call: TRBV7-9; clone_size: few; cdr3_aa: CASSLATTGNTIYF; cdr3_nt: TGTGCCAGCAGCTTAGCGACAACTGGAAACACCATATATTTT
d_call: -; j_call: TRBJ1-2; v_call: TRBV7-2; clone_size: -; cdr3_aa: CASSLVMAREYGYTF; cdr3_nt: TGTGCCAGCAGCTTAGTCATGGCCAGGGAATATGGCTACACCTTC
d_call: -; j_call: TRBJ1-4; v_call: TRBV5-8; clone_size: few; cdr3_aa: CASSSPAAINEKLFF; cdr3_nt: TGTGCCAGCAGCTCCCCAGCGGCGATTAATGAAAAACTGTTTTTT
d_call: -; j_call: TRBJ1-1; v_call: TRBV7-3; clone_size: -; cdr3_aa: CASSLGIGDEAFF; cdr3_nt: TGTGCCAGCAGCTTAGGGATCGGGGATGAAGCTTTCTTT
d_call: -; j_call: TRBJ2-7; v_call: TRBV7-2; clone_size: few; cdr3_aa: CASSLAGKSYEQYF; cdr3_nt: TGTGCCAGCAGCTTAGCGGGCAAATCCTACGAGCAGTACTTC
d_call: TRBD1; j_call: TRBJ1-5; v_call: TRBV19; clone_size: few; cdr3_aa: CASSVDRAGQPQHF; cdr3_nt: TGTGCCAGTAGTGTAGACAGGGCGGGCCAGCCCCAGCATTTT
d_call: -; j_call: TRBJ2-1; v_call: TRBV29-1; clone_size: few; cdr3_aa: CSAPTGRNYNEQFF; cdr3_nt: TGCAGCGCTCCGACCGGACGGAACTACAATGAGCAGTTCTTC
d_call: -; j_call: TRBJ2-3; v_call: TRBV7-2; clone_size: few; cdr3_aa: CASRPRAGSTDTQYF; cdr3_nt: TGTGCCAGCAGACCCCGAGCGGGTAGCACAGATACGCAGTATTTT
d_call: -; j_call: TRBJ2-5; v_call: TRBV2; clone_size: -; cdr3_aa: CASQYQETQYF; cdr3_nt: TGTGCCAGCCAGTACCAAGAGACCCAGTACTTC
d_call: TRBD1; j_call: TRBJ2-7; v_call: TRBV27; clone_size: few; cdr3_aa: CASSRTGYEQYF; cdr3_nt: TGTGCCAGCAGTCGGACAGGTTACGAGCAGTACTTC
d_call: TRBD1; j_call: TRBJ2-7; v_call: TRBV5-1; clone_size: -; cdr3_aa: CASSLGGTGVNEQYF; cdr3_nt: TGCGCCAGCAGCTTGGGAGGGACAGGGGTCAACGAGCAGTACTTC
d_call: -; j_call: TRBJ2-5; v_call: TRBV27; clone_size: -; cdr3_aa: CASSLGRFTETQYF; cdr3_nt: TGTGCCAGCAGTTTAGGCCGGTTTACAGAGACCCAGTACTTC
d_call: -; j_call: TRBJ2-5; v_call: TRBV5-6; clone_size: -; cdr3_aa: CASSPSYGAGEETQYF; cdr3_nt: TGTGCCAGCAGCCCCTCATACGGGGCAGGTGAAGAGACCCAGTACTTC
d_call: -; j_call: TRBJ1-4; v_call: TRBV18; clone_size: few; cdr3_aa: CASSPTGLANEKLFF; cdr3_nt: TGTGCCAGCTCACCTACAGGGCTAGCTAATGAAAAACTGTTTTTT
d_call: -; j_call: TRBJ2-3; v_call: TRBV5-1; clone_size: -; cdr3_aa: CASSMEGRTDTQYF; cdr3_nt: TGCGCCAGCAGTATGGAGGGACGCACAGATACGCAGTATTTT
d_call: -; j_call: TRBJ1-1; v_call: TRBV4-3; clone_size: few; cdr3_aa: CASSQALRGYTEAFF; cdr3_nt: TGCGCCAGCAGCCAAGCTCTACGTGGGTACACTGAAGCTTTCTTT
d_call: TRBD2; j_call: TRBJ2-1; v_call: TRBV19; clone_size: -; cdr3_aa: CASSTRLAGLSYNEQFF; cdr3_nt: TGTGCCAGTAGTACAAGACTAGCGGGGTTATCCTACAATGAGCAGTTCTTC
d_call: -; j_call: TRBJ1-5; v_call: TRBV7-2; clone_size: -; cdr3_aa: CASSSQGGGNQPQHF; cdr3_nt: TGTGCCAGCAGCTCCCAGGGAGGGGGCAATCAGCCCCAGCATTTT
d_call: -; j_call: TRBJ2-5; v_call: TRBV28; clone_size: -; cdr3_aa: CASSLPQGRETQYF; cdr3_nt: TGTGCCAGCAGTCTCCCGCAGGGCCGGGAGACCCAGTACTTC
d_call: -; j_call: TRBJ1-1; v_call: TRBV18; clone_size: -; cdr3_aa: CASSPARGNTEAFF; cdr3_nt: TGTGCCAGCTCACCGGCGAGGGGTAACACTGAAGCTTTCTTT
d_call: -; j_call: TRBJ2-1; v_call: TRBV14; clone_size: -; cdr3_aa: CASSPSSAHNEQFF; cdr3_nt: TGTGCCAGCAGCCCAAGTAGCGCCCACAATGAGCAGTTCTTC
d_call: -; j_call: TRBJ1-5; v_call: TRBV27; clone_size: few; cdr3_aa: CASRRGAGQPQHF; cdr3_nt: TGTGCCAGCAGGAGGGGGGCTGGTCAGCCCCAGCATTTT
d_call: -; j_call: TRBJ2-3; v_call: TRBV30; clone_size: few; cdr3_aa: CASGVTDTQYF; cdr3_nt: TGTGCCTCCGGGGTAACAGATACGCAGTATTTT
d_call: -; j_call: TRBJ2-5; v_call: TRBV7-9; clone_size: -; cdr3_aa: CASSSSETQYF; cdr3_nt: TGTGCCAGCAGCTCGTCAGAGACCCAGTACTTC
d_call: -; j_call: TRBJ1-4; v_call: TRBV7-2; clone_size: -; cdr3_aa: CASSPQPDRNEKLFF; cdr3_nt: TGTGCCAGCAGCCCTCAGCCGGACCGTAATGAAAAACTGTTTTTT
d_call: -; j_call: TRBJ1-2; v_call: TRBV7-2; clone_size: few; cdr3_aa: CASSLGVARGYTF; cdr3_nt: TGTGCCAGCAGCTTAGGGGTAGCCCGTGGCTACACCTTC
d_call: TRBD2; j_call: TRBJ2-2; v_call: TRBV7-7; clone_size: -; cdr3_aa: CASSPGLAGGHNTGELFF; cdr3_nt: TGTGCCAGCAGCCCCGGACTAGCGGGGGGCCACAACACCGGGGAGCTGTTTTTT
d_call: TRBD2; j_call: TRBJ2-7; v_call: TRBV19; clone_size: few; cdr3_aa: CASSDLAGGPYEQYF; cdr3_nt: TGTGCCAGTAGTGATCTAGCGGGGGGGCCGTACGAGCAGTACTTC
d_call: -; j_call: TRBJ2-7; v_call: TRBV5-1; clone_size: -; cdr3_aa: CASSPDGRGGTYEQYF; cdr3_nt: TGCGCCAGCAGCCCTGACGGCAGGGGGGGCACCTACGAGCAGTACTTC
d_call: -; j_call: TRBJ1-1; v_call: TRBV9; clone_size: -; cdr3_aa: CASRGARTEAFF; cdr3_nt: TGTGCCAGCAGGGGAGCCCGCACTGAAGCTTTCTTT
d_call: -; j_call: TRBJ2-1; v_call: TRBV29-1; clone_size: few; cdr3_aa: CSVALGDWTGNEQFF; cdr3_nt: TGCAGCGTTGCGTTAGGGGATTGGACTGGAAATGAGCAGTTCTTC
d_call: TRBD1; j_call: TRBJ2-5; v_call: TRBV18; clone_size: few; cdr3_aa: CASSRTGGDETQYF; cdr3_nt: TGTGCCAGCTCACGAACAGGGGGCGATGAGACCCAGTACTTC
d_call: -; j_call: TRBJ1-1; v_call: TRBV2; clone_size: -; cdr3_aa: CASSELGAYTEAFF; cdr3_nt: TGTGCCAGCAGTGAATTGGGGGCCTACACTGAAGCTTTCTTT
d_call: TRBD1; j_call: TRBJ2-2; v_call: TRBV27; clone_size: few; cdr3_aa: CASKKQGTNTGELFF; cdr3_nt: TGTGCCAGCAAAAAACAGGGGACGAACACCGGGGAGCTGTTTTTT
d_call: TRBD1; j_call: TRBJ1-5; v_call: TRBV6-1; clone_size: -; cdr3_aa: CASSEVGTEQPQHF; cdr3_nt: TGTGCCAGCAGTGAAGTAGGGACAGAACAGCCCCAGCATTTT
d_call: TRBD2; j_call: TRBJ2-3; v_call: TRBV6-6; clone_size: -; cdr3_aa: CASKPRTGGSTDTQYF; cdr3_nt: TGTGCCAGCAAACCCCGGACCGGGGGGAGTACAGATACGCAGTATTTT